One T cell receptor (beta chain) is described in this entry. Antigen: not known. TCRdb's copy holds only in-frame clones and misses some; the assay was immunoSEQ multiplex PCR. The repertoire holds 71,000 or so clones, with around 95% as singletons. This sample stems from a study of cytomegalovirus exposure and HLA in healthy donors. The germline V and J ends were trimmed by 6 bases and 3 bases, with 12 bases remaining between them. In germline, CDR1 is WNHNN, CDR2 SYGVQD (reference sequence). The CDR3 contains 14 residues. Study-wide results and caveats: A list of approximately 160 TCR beta chains associated with cytomegalovirus was given.

The chain combines TRBV10-1 with TRBJ2-1; the D is unclear. The TCR was taken from a man between 18 and 29 years old in good health and CMV-seropositive. The sample comprised PBMCs. The CDR3 is CASSPSIDYNEQFF. The DNA of the CDR3 is TGCGCCAGCAGCCCAAGTATAGACTACAATGAGCAGTTCTTC.